This passage covers 27 T cell receptor beta chains from one sample sequenced in a study of breast tumors, draining lymph nodes, adjacent tissues. TCRdb passed the multiplex PCR reads through MiXCR, listing each CDR3 protein once. The table has fewer than 200,000 distinct CDR3 sequences, approximately 33% seen once. Axillary draining lymph nodes of breast cancer patients supplied the node samples. Source material: axillary lymph node tissue. The receptors derive from a female donor with breast cancer. Some clones in this sample may be carry-over from other donors' samples.

This clonotype was seen many times. J is TRBJ2-7 and V is TRBV5-8, with D possibly being TRBD2 (6 bases). The CDR3 totals 14 residues. Germline CDR1 reads SGHTS; CDR2 reads YDEGEE. Trimming removed 4 bases at V and 4 bases at J, with 15 bases between. This CDR3 reads CASSPGGFGYEQYF. DNA for the CDR3: TGTGCCAGCAGCCCCGGGGGTTTTGGGTACGAGCAGTACTTC.

A few counts support this clonotype. The V call is TRBV7-9, the J call TRBJ2-2, with 8 bases aligning to TRBD1. The germline V gene has CDR1 SEHNR and CDR2 FQNEAQ (reference sequence). CDR3 length equals 17 residues. Unmatched junction bases numbered 11, after V lost 3 bases and J lost 5 bases. CDR3 residues: CASSLGQAGERTGELFF. For the CDR3, the DNA is TGTGCCAGCAGCTTGGGACAGGCTGGAGAGCGAACCGGGGAGCTGTTTTTT.

Only a few counts were recorded for this clonotype. This chain links TRBV5-4 with TRBJ1-2, with a possible D match to TRBD1 (6 bases). The CDR3 is 14 amino acids. V gave up 6 bases and J gave up 3 bases, with 15 bases separating them. Germline V gene sequence: CDR1 SGHNT, CDR2 YYREEE (reference sequence). This CDR3 is CASNLRGADYGYTF. The CDR3 DNA reads as TGTGCCAGCAACTTACGGGGGGCAGACTATGGCTACACCTTC. The variable domain in full, completed from reference TRBV5-4 and TRBJ1-2, reads ETGVTQSPTHLIKTRGQQVTLRCSSQSGHNTVSWYQQALGQGPQFIFQYYREEENGRGNFPPRFSGLQFPNYSSELNVNALELDDSALYLCASNLRGADYGYTFGSGTRLTVV.

On this clonotype: An end of the junction does not agree with germline; a read error may underlie this. The chain employs TRBV20-1 and TRBJ2-1, with 12 bases that match TRBD2. This CDR3 is built from 17 residues. Germline CDR1 and CDR2: DFQATT and SNEGSKA (reference sequence). The CDR3 DNA follows: TGCAGTGGCCAGACTAGCGGGGGAAGGCCATCCTACAACGAGCAGTTCTTC. Translating gives CSGQTSGGRPSYNEQFF.

Ten or more counts support this clonotype. This sequence joins TRBV20-1 and TRBJ2-3; D is unclear. In germline, CDR1 is DFQATT, CDR2 SNEGSKA (reference sequence). Trimming took off 3 bases at V and 2 bases at J, with 9 bases between the two ends. The CDR3 is 13 residues long. The CDR3 bases are TGCAGTGCTAGTCGAGCGAACACAGATACGCAGTATTTT. It is translated as CSASRANTDTQYF.

The CDR3 DNA reads as TGTGCCAGCAGCTCCCCCGGCGGCGATCAGCCCCAGCATTTT. Residues: CASSSPGGDQPQHF. The rearrangement joins TRBV11-2 to TRBJ1-5; D gene uncertain. Germline-derived CDR1 and CDR2 are SGHAT and FQNNGV. CDR3 length: 14 amino acids. Trimming pared 4 bases from V and 5 bases from J, leaving 12 bases between.

This clonotype was detected many times. The chain combines TRBV9 with TRBJ2-1, with D possibly matching TRBD1 (5 bases). CDR3 length: 16 amino acids. Trimming removed 0 bases from V and 1 base from J, with 11 bases in between. CDR1 is SGDLS and CDR2 is YYNGEE in the germline V gene. CDR3: CASSVVGQGSYNEQFF. CDR3 bases: TGTGCCAGCAGCGTAGTAGGTCAGGGTTCCTACAATGAGCAGTTCTTC.

At least ten counts were recorded for this clonotype. The chain couples TRBV6-1 to TRBJ1-4, with D unresolved. The CDR3 sequence is 16 residues long. The V gene lost 5 bases and the J gene lost 0 bases, with 13 bases spanning the gap. Germline CDR1 MNHNS, CDR2 SASEGT. This CDR3 reads CASSLTPQATNEKLFF. CDR3 nucleotide sequence: TGTGCCAGCAGTTTGACACCCCAAGCAACTAATGAAAAACTGTTTTTT.

This clonotype was counted ten times or more. The V and J genes are TRBV3-1 and TRBJ2-1; no clear D gene. The germline V gene encodes CDR1 LGHDT and CDR2 YNNKEL (reference sequence). The CDR3 totals 13 residues. Trimming stripped 3 bases from V and 6 bases from J, with 9 bases between. CDR3 coding DNA: TGTGCCAGCAGCCAGTCGGTGACCAATGAGCAGTTCTTC. Translation gives CASSQSVTNEQFF.

In its sample, this clonotype was seen a few times. The rearrangement links TRBV7-8 to TRBJ1-1; a weak D match, TRBD1 (6 bases). Germline CDR1 SGHVS, CDR2 FQNEAQ. The CDR3 length is 15 residues. V was trimmed by 1 base and J by 1 base, leaving 10 bases between them. The CDR3 protein is CASSLVEGGNTEAFF. The CDR3 DNA is TGTGCCAGCAGCTTAGTAGAGGGGGGGAACACTGAAGCTTTCTTT.

The CDR3 protein is CATSTTHIRREGTYEQYF. CDR3 DNA: TGTGCCACCAGCACAACACATATACGACGGGAGGGAACCTACGAGCAGTACTTC. The V call is TRBV15, the J call TRBJ2-7, with 8 bases matching TRBD2. Germline CDR1 and CDR2: LNHNV and YYDKDF (reference sequence). The J segment lost 2 bases and the V segment lost 4 bases, leaving 16 bases of the junction unmatched. The CDR3 length is 18 residues.

Notes on this clonotype: Possible read error: a much larger clone is one base away. This sequence joins TRBV5-4 and TRBJ2-1; weak D call: TRBD1 (6 bases). The length of the CDR3 is 15 residues. From germline, CDR1 is SGHNT and CDR2 YYREEE (reference sequence). The germline V and J ends were trimmed by 3 bases and 10 bases, with 20 bases remaining between them. The CDR3, as DNA: TGTGCCAGCAGCTCCCCAGGGGCCGTTTCCCCCGAGCAGTTCTTC. Protein product: CASSSPGAVSPEQFF.

Many counts were recorded for this clonotype. The rearrangement joins TRBV6-5 to TRBJ1-2, with no clear D. The CDR3 length is 15 residues. Trimming stripped 2 bases from V and 2 bases from J, with 12 bases between. Germline V CDR1 and CDR2: MNHEY, SVGAGI. CDR3: CASSYRVTPNYGYTF. The CDR3 nucleotides read TGTGCCAGCAGTTACAGGGTTACCCCCAACTATGGCTACACCTTC.

A word on this clonotype: One base away lies a much larger clone, so this may be a sequencing read error. V usage is TRBV6-5 and J usage is TRBJ1-3; TRBD1 is a possible D gene (5 bases). CDR1 and CDR2 (germline): MNHEY, SVGAGI. The CDR3 has 15 amino acids. The CDR3 is CASSYSGGDGNTLYF. In DNA form, the CDR3 reads TGTGCCAGCAGTTACTCAGGAGGGGATGGAAACACCTTATATTTT.

The CDR3 DNA reads TGCAGTGCTAGAGATATAAGGAGAGGGAGCCACTACGAGCAGTACTTC. Amino acids: CSARDIRRGSHYEQYF. The chain has TRBV20-1 and TRBJ2-7; tentatively, D is TRBD2 (5 bases). CDR1 DFQATT and CDR2 SNEGSKA come from the germline V gene (reference sequence). CDR3 length equals 16 residues. Deletions cut 0 bases from V and 3 bases from J, with 18 bases between.

The chain carries TRBV7-9 and TRBJ1-5, with D hard to call. The CDR3 has 12 amino acids. With 1 base removed from V and 5 bases from J, the gap between germline ends came to 3 bases. Looked up from germline, CDR1 is SEHNR and CDR2 is FQNEAQ (reference sequence). The CDR3 is CASSLVDQPQHF. CDR3 in DNA: TGTGCCAGCAGCTTAGTGGATCAGCCCCAGCATTTT.

This clonotype turned up a few times. This may come from a read error, since a much larger clone is one base off. The genes are TRBV20-1 and TRBJ2-1; TRBD2 matches at 9 bases. Germline V gene data show CDR1 as DFQATT and CDR2 as SNEGSKA (reference sequence). V shed 5 bases and J 6 bases; nucleotides not matched to a gene: 11. The length of the CDR3 is 15 residues. The CDR3 region has the DNA TGCAGTGCTCACTCGGGGACTAGCCCCTCCAATGAGCAGTTCTTC. This translates into CSAHSGTSPSNEQFF.

This clonotype was detected a few times. A much larger clone differs from this one at a single base, so this may be a read error. The chain has TRBV5-1 and TRBJ2-3; D gene uncertain. Germline V gene data show CDR1 as SGHRS and CDR2 as YFSETQ. The CDR3 is made up of 12 amino acids. CDR3 in DNA: TGCGCCAGCAGCTTGTATTGGGATACGCACTATTTT. Its protein is CASSLYWDTHYF.

A word on this clonotype: No conserved phenylalanine or tryptophan ends this CDR3, so it is likely a read error. This rearrangement joins TRBV29-1 to TRBJ2-2, with 7 bases that match TRBD2. The CDR3 runs to 14 residues. V lost 6 bases and J lost 8; bases outside the gene matches: 12. From germline, CDR1 is SQVTM and CDR2 ANQGSEA. This CDR3 is CSVLGTIPAGELFS. In DNA, the CDR3 is TGCAGCGTCCTCGGGACTATCCCGGCAGGGGAGCTGTTTTCT.

This clonotype was seen repeatedly, ten times or more. The V and J genes are TRBV7-9 and TRBJ2-7, with TRBD1 matching over 10 bases. The CDR3 runs to 15 residues. The V and J ends lost 6 bases and 3 bases, in that order; junction bases with no gene match: 8. Germline CDR1 reads SEHNR; CDR2 reads FQNEAQ (reference sequence). The CDR3 nucleotides read TGTGCCAGCAGTCCTGGACAGGGGGTCTACTACGAGCAGTACTTC. It translates to CASSPGQGVYYEQYF.

This clonotype was detected a few times. CDR3 sequence reads: CASSHGPEAFF. CDR3 DNA sequence: TGTGCCAGCAGCCATGGCCCCGAAGCTTTCTTT. The chain couples TRBV7-2 to TRBJ1-1; D remains ambiguous. Germline CDR1 SGHTA, CDR2 FQGNSA. The CDR3 is made up of 11 amino acids. V shed 5 bases and J shed 8 bases, with 9 bases lying between them.

This clonotype came up many times. This chain joins TRBV6-1 and TRBJ1-2; D is ambiguous. The CDR3 contains 13 residues. The V gene's germline CDR1 is MNHNS and CDR2 SASEGT. The V end lost 2 bases, the J end lost 6 bases, and 10 bases lay between the germline ends. This CDR3 reads CASSEPERDGYTF. CDR3 coding DNA: TGTGCCAGCAGTGAACCCGAACGTGATGGCTACACCTTC.

This sequence joins TRBV28 and TRBJ2-3, with a possible D match to TRBD2 (6 bases). V lost 6 bases to trimming and J lost 4 bases, with 11 bases between them. The CDR3 loop spans 13 amino acids. Germline-derived CDR1 and CDR2 are MDHEN and SYDVKM. The CDR3 DNA is TGTGCCAGCAGCCAGACTAGTGCAGATACGCAGTATTTT. It codes for CASSQTSADTQYF.

In this sample, this clonotype turned up a few times. One end of the junction fails to match germline, which may point to a read error. The V gene is TRBV7-9, the J gene TRBJ1-2, with D tentatively TRBD1 (5 bases). This CDR3 is built from 15 residues. Germline assignment: CDR1 SEHNR and CDR2 FQNEAQ (reference sequence). CDR3 region: CASSESRGGYYGYPF. CDR3 nucleotides: TGTGCCAGCAGTGAGTCCCGGGGGGGATACTATGGCTACCCCTTC.

The sample holds many counts of this clonotype. At one end the junction does not follow the germline gene, possibly because of a read error. The chain links TRBV6-6 to TRBJ2-7; 11 bases agree with TRBD1. The CDR3 has 15 amino acids. CDR1 and CDR2 (germline): MNHNY, SVGAGI (reference sequence). DNA of the CDR3: TGTGCCAGCAGTCACTCTGGACAGGGGGCGGACGAGCAGTACTTC. It encodes CASSHSGQGADEQYF.

This rearrangement joins TRBV24-1 to TRBJ2-7; D is ambiguous. The end of the DNA fits TRBJ2-5 better, so the J call may be wrong. The CDR3 covers 14 residues. Germline lookup yields CDR1 KGHDR and CDR2 SFDVKD. The CDR3 loop reads CATSDFSRSETQYF. As DNA, the CDR3 is TGTGCCACCAGTGATTTCTCCAGGTCAGAGACCCAGTACTTC.

This clonotype was counted at least ten times. Here the CDR3 reads CSARRLDGTNTGELFF. CDR3 in DNA: TGCAGTGCCCGACGGTTAGACGGGACGAACACCGGGGAGCTGTTTTTT. The J gene is TRBJ2-2, the V gene TRBV20-1; maybe TRBD2 (5 bases). Germline values: CDR1 DFQATT, CDR2 SNEGSKA (reference sequence). The CDR3 spans 16 residues. V was cut by 6 bases and J by 0 bases, with 17 bases left in between.